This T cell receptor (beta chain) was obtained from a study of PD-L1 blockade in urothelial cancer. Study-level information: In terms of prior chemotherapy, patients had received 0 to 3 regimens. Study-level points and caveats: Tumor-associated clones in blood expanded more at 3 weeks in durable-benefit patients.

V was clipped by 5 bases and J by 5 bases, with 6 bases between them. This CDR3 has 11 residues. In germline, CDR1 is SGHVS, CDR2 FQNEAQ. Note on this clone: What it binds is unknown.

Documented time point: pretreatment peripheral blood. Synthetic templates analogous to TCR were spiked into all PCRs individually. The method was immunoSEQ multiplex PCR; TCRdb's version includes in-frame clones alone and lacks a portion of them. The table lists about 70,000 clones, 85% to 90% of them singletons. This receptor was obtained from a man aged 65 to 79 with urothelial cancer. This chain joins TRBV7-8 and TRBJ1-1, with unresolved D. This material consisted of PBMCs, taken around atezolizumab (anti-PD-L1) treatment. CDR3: CASSPQTEAFF. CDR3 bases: TGTGCCAGCAGCCCCCAGACTGAAGCTTTCTTT.